This T cell receptor beta chain was retrieved from a study of blood T cell repertoires in COVID-19. Study information: The origin of the acute and convalescent COVID-19 samples was the United States, Italy and Spain.

The CDR3 is 18 amino acids. V lost 3 bases, J lost 8 bases, and 11 bases stayed unmatched. Germline V gene lookup returns CDR1 SGHDN and CDR2 FVKESK. Profiled with immunoSEQ multiplex PCR; TCRdb holds only in-frame clones, not every one. This table has hundreds of thousands of clones, approximately 86% appearing once. The clonotype originates from a man between 65 and 85 years old with acute or convalescent COVID-19. The chain has TRBV14 and TRBJ2-1; 15 positions agree with TRBD2. Source material: peripheral blood. The CDR3 sequence: CASSHLTGTSGRMYEQFF. The CDR3 DNA reads as TGTGCCAGCAGCCATCTCACCGGGACTAGCGGGAGGATGTATGAGCAGTTCTTC.